The next 3 T cell receptor beta chains were all read from a single sample in a study of T cell responses to AZD1222 COVID-19 vaccine. Assay: immunoSEQ multiplex PCR; the TCRdb copy retains only in-frame clones and omits some. The table has approximately 130,000 clones, over 90% seen once. Sequences were derived from peripheral blood, sampled on day 0 of AZD1222 vaccination. These receptors originate from an adult in good health.

The V gene is TRBV10-3, the J gene TRBJ2-5; D call uncertain. V was cut by 2 bases and J by 2 bases, with 9 bases left in between. Germline V gene sequence: CDR1 ENHRY, CDR2 SYGVKD. This CDR3 has 14 residues. CDR3 amino acids: CAISERQDQETQYF. The CDR3 nucleotides are TGTGCCATCAGTGAGCGGCAGGATCAAGAGACCCAGTACTTC.

The chain employs TRBV5-1 and TRBJ2-5; TRBD2 matches 12 bases. The CDR3 contains 16 residues. From germline, CDR1 is SGHRS and CDR2 YFSETQ. Losses at the gene ends were 1 base for V and 2 bases for J; bases not matched to a gene: 3. CDR3 protein: CASSLTGTSGQETQYF. CDR3 in DNA: TGCGCCAGCAGCTTGACCGGGACTAGCGGGCAAGAGACCCAGTACTTC. The whole variable domain, remainder taken from reference TRBV5-1 and TRBJ2-5, is KAGVTQTPRYLIKTRGQQVTLSCSPISGHRSVSWYQQTPGQGLQFLFEYFSETQRNKGNFPGRFSGRQFSNSRSEMNVSTLELGDSALYLCASSLTGTSGQETQYFGPGTRLLVL.

In its sample, this clone was seen once. The CDR3 reads CASSSGTVNEKLFF. DNA for the CDR3: TGCGCCAGCAGCTCGGGGACTGTGAATGAAAAACTGTTTTTT. The chain combines TRBV5-1 with TRBJ1-4; weak D call: TRBD1 (5 bases). The CDR3 consists of 14 residues. Trimming stripped 3 bases from V and 5 bases from J, with 11 bases between. The V gene's germline CDR1 is SGHRS and CDR2 YFSETQ.